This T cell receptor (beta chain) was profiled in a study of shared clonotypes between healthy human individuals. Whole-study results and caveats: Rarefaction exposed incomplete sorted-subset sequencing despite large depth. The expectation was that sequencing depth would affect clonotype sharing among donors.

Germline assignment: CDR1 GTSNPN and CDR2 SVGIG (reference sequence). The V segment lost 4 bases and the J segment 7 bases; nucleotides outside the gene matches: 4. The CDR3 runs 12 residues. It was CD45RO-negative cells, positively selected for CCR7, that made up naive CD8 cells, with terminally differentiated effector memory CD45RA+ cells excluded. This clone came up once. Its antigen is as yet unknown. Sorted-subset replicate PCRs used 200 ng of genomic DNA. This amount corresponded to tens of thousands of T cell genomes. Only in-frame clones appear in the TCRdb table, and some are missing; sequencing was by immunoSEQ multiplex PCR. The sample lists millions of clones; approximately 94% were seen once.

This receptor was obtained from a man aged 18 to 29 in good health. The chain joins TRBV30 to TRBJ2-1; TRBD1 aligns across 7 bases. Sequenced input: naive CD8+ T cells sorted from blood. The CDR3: CAWNEGANEQFF. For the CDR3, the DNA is TGTGCCTGGAATGAGGGGGCGAATGAGCAGTTCTTC.